Following are 9 T cell receptor beta chains from one sample sequenced in a study of shared clonotypes between healthy human individuals. Terminally differentiated effector memory CD45RA+ cells were excluded from the naive CD8 cells, which were CD45RO-negative and positively selected for CCR7. Data came from immunoSEQ multiplex PCR; TCRdb stores just in-frame clones and leaves some out. Of 630,000 or so clones listed, 95% to 98% are singletons. Sequencing was done on a sample of naive CD8+ T cells sorted from blood. Receptors originate from a man aged 30 to 45 in good health.

This chain links TRBV7-2 with TRBJ2-3; 11 positions match TRBD2. Germline V gene lookup returns CDR1 SGHTA and CDR2 FQGNSA. Trimming cost V 5 bases and J 4 bases; bases outside gene matches: 8. CDR3 size: 16 residues. The CDR3 region is CASSARLAGLADTQYF. DNA of the CDR3: TGTGCCAGCAGCGCCCGACTAGCGGGACTTGCAGATACGCAGTATTTT.

V usage is TRBV28 and J usage is TRBJ2-7; D is unresolved. The V gene's germline CDR1 is MDHEN and CDR2 SYDVKM. V gave up 6 bases and J gave up 0 bases, with 12 bases separating them. This CDR3 is built from 14 residues. The CDR3: CASSPRGYSYEQYF. The CDR3 DNA sequence: TGTGCCAGCAGCCCTAGAGGTTACTCCTACGAGCAGTACTTC.

This clone was recorded once. This chain links TRBV29-1 with TRBJ1-1; D not certain. The germline V and J ends were trimmed by 3 bases and 5 bases, with 7 bases remaining between them. The germline gives CDR1 SQVTM, CDR2 ANQGSEA. The CDR3 contains 11 residues. CDR3 coding DNA: TGCAGCGTTGAGGTGGAGACTGAAGCTTTCTTT. Its protein product is CSVEVETEAFF. Full variable domain (missing parts from reference TRBV29-1 and TRBJ1-1): SAVISQKPSRDICQRGTSLTIQCQVDSQVTMMFWYRQQPGQSLTLIATANQGSEATYESGFVIDKFPISRPNLTFSTLTVSNMSPEDSSIYLCSVEVETEAFFGQGTRLTVV.

The rearrangement joins TRBV7-2 to TRBJ2-7; possibly TRBD1 for D (5 bases). V gave up 5 bases and J gave up 0 bases, with 14 bases separating them. CDR3 size: 15 residues. Germline V gives CDR1 SGHTA, CDR2 FQGNSA. The CDR3 DNA reads TGTGCCAGCAGCCAACCAGGACAAGTCTCCTACGAGCAGTACTTC. Amino acids: CASSQPGQVSYEQYF.

The chain couples TRBV27 to TRBJ2-7; D is undetermined. CDR3 size: 11 residues. The V gene lost 3 bases and the J gene lost 6 bases, with 6 bases spanning the gap. Per the germline V gene, CDR1 is MNHEY and CDR2 is SMNVEV (reference sequence). CDR3 sequence reads: CASSFAREQYF. DNA for the CDR3: TGTGCCAGCAGTTTTGCCCGCGAGCAGTACTTC.

This clone was counted once. The chain recombines TRBV6-5 with TRBJ2-1, with 11 bases aligning to TRBD2. The trim removed 7 bases at V and 7 bases at J, leaving 6 bases unmatched. The CDR3 length is 14 residues. Germline CDR1 and CDR2: MNHEY and SVGAGI. In DNA form, the CDR3 reads TGTGCCAGCAATGGACTAGCGGGTGGTAATGAGCAGTTCTTC. It codes for CASNGLAGGNEQFF.

The V gene is TRBV19, the J gene TRBJ2-1; 7 positions agree with TRBD2. The J segment lost 0 bases and the V segment lost 3 bases, leaving 8 bases of the junction unmatched. The CDR3 sequence is 17 residues long. Germline V gene sequence: CDR1 LNHDA, CDR2 SQIVND (reference sequence). The CDR3 sequence is CASSMGGDHSSYNEQFF. The CDR3 DNA sequence: TGTGCCAGTAGTATGGGAGGGGACCATAGCTCCTACAATGAGCAGTTCTTC.

V and J are TRBV6-1 and TRBJ2-5; TRBD1 agrees at 7 bases. Germline V gives CDR1 MNHNS, CDR2 SASEGT. V gave up 8 bases and J gave up 1 base; unmatched junction bases: 10. The CDR3 runs 15 residues. The DNA of the CDR3 is TGTGCCAGCCAGCGGACAGGAGCATTCCAAGAGACCCAGTACTTC. Amino acid sequence: CASQRTGAFQETQYF.

The gene calls are TRBV11-2 and TRBJ2-7; a weak D match, TRBD1 (5 bases). The CDR3 sequence is 14 residues long. CDR1 is SGHAT, CDR2 FQNNGV, per germline. Trimming left V 2 bases short and J 4 bases short, with 12 bases between. As DNA, the CDR3 is TGTGCCAGCAGCTTACCCCTAGGGGCGTACGAGCAGTACTTC. This encodes CASSLPLGAYEQYF.